Below, one T cell receptor beta chain is given with its context. Its antigen is currently not known. Base qualities are not at hand, and no much larger clone is one base apart. The archived tumor blocks were obtained from patients to whom no neoadjuvant therapy had been administered before resection. In the preserved-tissue arm of the study, about 30 surgical resection samples from roughly 25 previously untreated pancreatic ductal adenocarcinoma patients were used. DNA for the resection arm was extracted from ten 5-micron curls of FFPE tumor lying next to the multiplex immunohistochemistry slide. The trim is 4 bases for V and 1 base for J, with a gap of 13 bases between the germline ends. Measured from the cysteine to the phenylalanine, the CDR3 is 15 residues long. The sequence is cut down to CDR3 DNA, 45 bases in frame from base 1. As encoded in the germline V gene, CDR1 is MNHGY while CDR2 is SAAAGT.

The data derive from a study of CXCR4 blockade with PD-1 therapy in pancreatic cancer (dated by TCRdb to 2018 to 2020). Concerning the study at large: The study combined multiplex immunohistochemistry and TCRbeta immunosequencing of resected pancreatic ductal adenocarcinoma with ex vivo slice culture testing PD-1 and CXCR4 blockade. To assess intratumoral heterogeneity, two geographically distinct regions from each of over 5 tumors were TCR-sequenced.

The immunoSEQ Assay at Adaptive Biotechnologies was used to immunosequence TCRbeta CDR3 regions from the extracted DNA. The paper's data handling went like this. To measure the absolute abundance of each unique TCRbeta CDR3, the sequences were collapsed and filtered. Clonality was calculated as 1 minus Pielou's evenness, with only productive in-frame rearrangements included in the computation. For regional overlap, the top 100 nucleotide rearrangements were followed across paired samples, and the Morisita index was used to compare paired samples against unrelated samples. Convergence of nucleotide rearrangements onto identical amino acid sequences was assessed with the immunoSEQ Rearrangement Details tool. Drawn from immuneACCESS, this table holds only the in-frame rearrangements with V and J called that TCRdb kept. Clones are partly lost; checked studies trace under half to an unresolved V gene and leave the rest unexplained. V and J calls and clone size are copied from that table; D and trimming were computed from the DNA. A total of around 4,800 clones appear in this sample, roughly half of them only once. The leading ten clones occupy roughly 6.5% of the sample.

General findings and caveats noted by the study authors: The frequency of each amino acid clone correlated strongly with the number of distinct nucleotide rearrangements encoding that clone, suggesting convergent selection driven by common tumor antigens. Because only TCRbeta chains were sequenced, true antigen-specificity overlap among the convergent dominant clones remained unconfirmed, awaiting paired alpha-beta single-cell sequencing. Tumors showed clonal expansion, with mean productive clonality roughly 0.13 versus 0.045 in healthy blood, but clonality did not correlate with survival.

The V gene is TRBV6-8 and the J gene is TRBJ1-1; a tentative D call is TRBD1 (5 bases match). Material for sequencing was tumor tissue. This clonotype originated in a human donor with pancreatic ductal adenocarcinoma. DNA sequence: TGTGCCAGCAGTTTCTCAGGGACTACGAACACTGAAGCTTTCTTT. The encoded protein is CASSFSGTTNTEAFF.